This T cell receptor beta chain came from a study of Graves' ophthalmopathy and Graves' hyperthyroidism. RNA transcripts were the template, and TCR beta CDR3 regions were amplified from them. First-round RT-PCR with HTBI primers preceded a second-round multiplex PCR. TCRdb re-derived calls from the multiplex PCR reads in MiXCR, one entry per CDR3 protein. The sample records some 750,000 distinct CDR3 sequences, approximately 40% being singletons. Germline V CDR1 and CDR2: WSHSY, SAAADI. This CDR3 region has 13 residues. V was clipped by 8 bases and J by 6 bases; unmatched bases: 9. Symptoms, serum thyroxine and TRAb, thyroid ultrasound, and orbital computed tomography formed the diagnostic basis. This clonotype was seen at least ten times.

The V gene is TRBV10-2, the J gene TRBJ2-7; 8 nucleotides align to TRBD2. The source material was peripheral blood. The receptor was isolated from an adult man with Graves' ophthalmopathy. This chain's CDR3 is CASGSGSSAEQYF. The CDR3 DNA follows: TGCGCCAGCGGGAGCGGGAGCTCGGCCGAGCAGTACTTC.